Listed here are 4 T cell receptor beta chains from one sample, sequenced in a study of blood T cell repertoires in COVID-19. Produced via immunoSEQ multiplex PCR; TCRdb's table is partial and in-frame only. The sample carries 220,000 or so clones, approximately 84% recorded once. The sample consisted of peripheral blood. The source of these receptors is a woman in her sixties with acute or convalescent COVID-19.

In DNA form, the CDR3 reads TGTGCCAGCAGCTTCAGGGGACAGGGAAATGAAAAACTGTTTTTT. Encoded protein: CASSFRGQGNEKLFF. V gene TRBV3-1 (or the pseudogene TRBV3-2) combines with J gene TRBJ1-4; 9 nucleotides agree with TRBD1. The CDR3 is 15 amino acids. CDR1 and CDR2 (germline): LGHDT, YNNKEL (reference sequence). Unmatched junction bases numbered 6, after V lost 5 bases and J lost 5 bases.

The chain is built from TRBV9 and TRBJ2-1; D may be TRBD1 (6 bases). This CDR3 spans 13 amino acids. Trimming stripped 8 bases from V and 3 bases from J, with 12 bases between. Per the germline V gene, CDR1 is SGDLS and CDR2 is YYNGEE. CDR3 sequence: CASGTGFYNEQFF. The CDR3 region has the DNA TGTGCCAGTGGAACAGGGTTCTACAATGAGCAGTTCTTC.

The chain uses TRBV7-2 and TRBJ2-5; 10 bases are shared with TRBD1. V dropped 4 bases and J dropped 5; count of bases not matched to a gene: 10. The CDR3 is 16 residues long. The germline V gene encodes CDR1 SGHTA and CDR2 FQGNSA. Here the CDR3 DNA reads TGTGCCAGCAGCTCCAAACCGGGACAGGGGACGGAGACCCAGTACTTC. This gives the protein CASSSKPGQGTETQYF.

V usage is TRBV28 and J usage is TRBJ1-5; no reliable D call. The CDR3 contains 15 residues. V gave up 4 bases and J gave up 0 bases, with 10 bases separating them. CDR1 and CDR2 from the germline V gene are MDHEN and SYDVKM. The CDR3 is CASSSRGSSNQPQHF. CDR3 bases: TGTGCCAGCAGTTCCCGTGGGAGTAGCAATCAGCCCCAGCATTTT.